This entry lists 9 T cell receptor beta chains sequenced from one sample in a study of tumor-infiltrating lymphocytes in primary liver carcinoma. TCR beta cDNA was made from 400 to 600 ng total RNA with a constant-region primer. The TCR beta library was amplified through three nested multiplex PCR rounds in a modified ARM-PCR procedure. Two initial PCR rounds of about 10 cycles each paired TRBV1-TRBV30 forward primers with a C-beta reverse primer. From the multiplex PCR reads, TCRdb called clonotypes with MiXCR, one entry per CDR3 protein. The table shows 100,000 to 150,000 distinct CDR3 sequences, with around 64% occurring only once. Total RNA and DNA came together from approximately 22-30 mg of bulk tissue without cell sorting. Input material: liver tumor tissue from sampling region 3. As to subset: tumor region T3, left-lateral pole. These receptors originate from a woman in her sixties or seventies with primary liver carcinoma and hepatitis B virus infection.

This clonotype was seen at least ten times. The chain couples TRBV12-3 or TRBV12-4 to TRBJ1-3; D uncertain. Trimming removed 2 bases from V and 1 base from J, with 9 bases in between. The CDR3 is 15 amino acids. DNA for the CDR3: TGTGCCAGCAGTTTACCGGGCAGGTCTGGAAACACCATATATTTT. Translation: CASSLPGRSGNTIYF.

The table lists this clonotype with a few counts. The genes are TRBV29-1 and TRBJ1-1; D remains ambiguous. V shed 5 bases and J shed 0 bases, with 10 bases lying between them. Germline V gives CDR1 SQVTM, CDR2 ANQGSEA. The CDR3 consists of 13 residues. The CDR3 sequence: CSVYHSLNTEAFF. CDR3 in DNA: TGCAGCGTTTATCACAGTCTGAACACTGAAGCTTTCTTT.

This clonotype was detected only a few times. A much larger clone is a single base away; this may be a read error. The conserved closing phenylalanine or tryptophan is absent in this CDR3, likely reflecting a read error. The V and J genes are TRBV4-2 and TRBJ2-5; maybe TRBD2 (6 bases). The CDR3 sequence is 13 residues long. The ends were cut back, 4 bases at V and 5 bases at J, with 11 bases in the middle. Germline assignment: CDR1 LGHNA and CDR2 YNFKEQ. CDR3 in DNA: TGTGCCAGCAGCCCGGGAGTGGGGGAGACCCAGTACTCC. Translating gives CASSPGVGETQYS.

In the case of this clonotype: The junction differs from germline at one of its ends, possibly a read error. This chain links TRBV11-2 with TRBJ2-6; 7 bases are a match to TRBD1. This CDR3 is built from 15 residues. Per germline, CDR1 SGHAT and CDR2 FQNNGV. CDR3: CVSSLGGAWANVLAF. In nucleotides, the CDR3 is TGTGTCAGCAGCTTAGGGGGCGCATGGGCCAACGTCCTGGCTTTC.

This chain connects TRBV2 to TRBJ1-4; 10 bases are shared with TRBD1. CDR1 is SNHLY, CDR2 FYNNEI, per germline. CDR3 length: 14 residues. The trim removed 8 bases at V and 7 bases at J, leaving 7 bases unmatched. The CDR3 reads CASFSTGGGEKLFF. CDR3 DNA sequence: TGTGCCAGCTTTTCGACAGGGGGCGGTGAAAAACTGTTTTTT.

The chain links TRBV12-3 or TRBV12-4 to TRBJ2-3; 7 bases align to TRBD2. V shed 6 bases and J 15 bases; nucleotides not matched to a gene: 24. This CDR3 comprises 16 residues. CDR3 DNA sequence: TGTGCCAGCAGCCCGCCCGGCCTAGCGGCCACAGATACACATTATTTT. Its translation: CASSPPGLAATDTHYF.

Ten or more counts support this clonotype. CDR3 in DNA: TGTGCCAGCAGCTTAAGGCAGAACTATGGCTACACCTTC. Its protein product is CASSLRQNYGYTF. V usage is TRBV5-6 and J usage is TRBJ1-2; D uncertain. Germline CDR1 and CDR2: SGHDT and YYEEEE. V dropped 2 bases and J dropped 2 bases, with 7 bases sitting between them. This CDR3 spans 13 amino acids.

This clonotype appeared a few times. This clone may be a read error of a much larger clone one base away. The rearrangement links TRBV4-2 to TRBJ2-5; TRBD2 aligns across 7 bases. This CDR3 region has 16 residues. V was clipped by 2 bases and J by 5 bases; unmatched bases: 11. The germline V gene has CDR1 LGHNA and CDR2 YNFKEQ. The CDR3 is CASSQYLAGARETQYF. The CDR3 DNA reads TGTGCCAGCAGCCAATATCTTGCGGGAGCGAGGGAGACCCAGTACTTC.

Within the sample, this clonotype is medium-sized. The J gene is TRBJ2-1, the V gene TRBV11-2; 9 nucleotides align to TRBD1. CDR3 size: 15 residues. Germline CDR1 SGHAT, CDR2 FQNNGV. Losses at the gene ends were 6 bases for V and 4 bases for J; bases not matched to a gene: 7. The chain's CDR3 is CASRSGQGVYNEQFF. The CDR3 DNA follows: TGTGCCAGCAGGTCGGGACAGGGAGTATACAATGAGCAGTTCTTC.